The following is a TCR beta chain sequence with its context. The data originate from a study of tissue T cells after allogeneic stem cell transplantation. Sequenced by immunoSEQ multiplex PCR; TCRdb stores in-frame clones only, minus some. The sample includes 20,000 to 30,000 clones, around 70% of them seen just once. The CDR3 loop spans 15 amino acids. Trimming pared 2 bases from V and 0 bases from J, leaving 11 bases between. CDR1 and CDR2 from the germline V gene are SGHRS and YFSETQ. The chain links TRBV5-1 to TRBJ1-2; D is uncertain. The material sequenced was tissue from the ileum, taken at autopsy. The TCR originated in a female donor older than 55 with lung cancer. DNA of the CDR3: TGCGCCAGCAGCTTAATCGAGGGATCTAACTATGGCTACACCTTC. Its protein is CASSLIEGSNYGYTF.